These 30 T cell receptor beta chains share one sample of origin, sequenced in a study of T-cell reconstitution after alpha-beta-depleted transplantation in children (dated by TCRdb to about 2016). Library preparation was by PCR. The instrument was an Illumina HiSeq 2500. Molecular barcoding was employed in the preparation of TCR libraries, with unique molecular identifiers being used to normalize TCRbeta repertoire quantification. TCRdb handled the public reads itself, with Q25 trimming in fastp and clone calling in MiXCR, and kept productive beta chains. Each entry is one CDR3 protein sequence, shown with its most common DNA and genes. The sample table contains roughly 190,000 distinct CDR3 sequences; only one count was recorded for approximately 14% of them. The ten largest clones add up to 13% of the sample. This specimen was PBMCs from the stem cell graft donor, taken from the stem cell graft. The receptors come from a human donor who donated a stem cell graft to a child with acute lymphoblastic leukemia.

Ten or more counts support this clonotype. The gene calls are TRBV4-1 and TRBJ2-7; D unclear. The CDR3 runs to 14 residues. Germline CDR1 reads MGHRA; CDR2 reads YSYEKL. Trimming removed 1 base at V and 5 bases at J, with 12 bases between. The DNA of the CDR3 is TGCGCCAGCAGCCAAGTGTATGTGGGCCACGAGCAGTACTTC. This translates into CASSQVYVGHEQYF.

This clonotype has a count of ten or more. This chain links TRBV20-1 with TRBJ2-3; 10 nucleotides match TRBD2. CDR1 and CDR2 from the germline V gene are DFQATT and SNEGSKA (reference sequence). CDR3 length: 14 amino acids. V lost 5 bases and J lost 4; bases outside the gene matches: 6. The CDR3 loop is CSALLAGGPDTQYF. DNA for the CDR3: TGCAGTGCTCTCTTAGCGGGAGGCCCAGATACGCAGTATTTT.

The table lists this clonotype with a few counts. This chain joins TRBV5-1 and TRBJ2-7; D is possibly TRBD2 (5 bases). The CDR3 sequence is 15 residues long. V was shortened by 0 bases and J by 3 bases, with 13 bases between the two germline ends. Germline assignment: CDR1 SGHRS and CDR2 YFSETQ. The CDR3 DNA reads TGCGCCAGCAGCTTGGGTTCGGGGAGATTCTACGAGCAGTACTTC. Its protein product is CASSLGSGRFYEQYF.

This clonotype came up many times. The rearrangement joins TRBV20-1 to TRBJ2-7; 13 bases fit TRBD2. Losses at the gene ends were 3 bases for V and 5 bases for J; bases not matched to a gene: 7. Germline V gene data show CDR1 as DFQATT and CDR2 as SNEGSKA (reference sequence). This CDR3 has 15 amino acids. CDR3 sequence reads: CSASGTSGKDDEQYF. The DNA of the CDR3 is TGCAGTGCTAGCGGGACTAGCGGGAAAGATGACGAGCAGTACTTC.

This clonotype was found many times. V and J are TRBV20-1 and TRBJ2-1; D unresolved. V dropped 3 bases and J dropped 9 bases, with 18 bases sitting between them. Germline CDR1 DFQATT, CDR2 SNEGSKA (reference sequence). The CDR3 runs 14 residues. The CDR3 nucleotides read TGCAGTGCTAGGAATGACCCGACTGTACTTGAGCAGTTCTTC. It is translated as CSARNDPTVLEQFF.

This clonotype was seen many times. This sequence joins TRBV5-1 and TRBJ2-7, with 10 bases lining up with TRBD1. The V gene end was trimmed by 4 bases and the J gene end by 7 bases; junction bases not matched to a gene: 14. This CDR3 has 16 residues. Per the germline V gene, CDR1 is SGHRS and CDR2 is YFSETQ. This chain's CDR3 is CASSVTTGQGFMEQYF. DNA for the CDR3: TGCGCCAGCAGCGTAACAACGGGACAGGGGTTTATGGAGCAGTACTTC.

The chain joins TRBV3-1 to TRBJ1-2; D gene uncertain. The germline V and J ends were trimmed by 5 bases and 2 bases, with 9 bases remaining between them. CDR1 is LGHDT and CDR2 is YNNKEL in the germline V gene (reference sequence). This CDR3 is 13 amino acids long. CDR3 in amino acids: CASSSMENYGYTF. CDR3 coding DNA: TGTGCCAGCAGCTCGATGGAAAACTATGGCTACACCTTC.

This clonotype was recorded many times. The V and J genes are TRBV28 and TRBJ1-1; possible D gene TRBD1, 5 bases. The CDR3 consists of 12 residues. Trimming took off 7 bases at V and 5 bases at J, with 11 bases between the two ends. From germline, CDR1 is MDHEN and CDR2 SYDVKM. The CDR3 sequence is CASKTGGTEAFF. The CDR3 nucleotides are TGTGCCAGCAAAACTGGGGGGACTGAAGCTTTCTTT.

A few counts support this clonotype. The chain carries TRBV5-1 and TRBJ2-5, with 11 bases lining up with TRBD2. Germline-derived CDR1 and CDR2 are SGHRS and YFSETQ. The CDR3 is made up of 14 amino acids. V was clipped by 4 bases and J by 3 bases; unmatched bases: 2. In DNA form, the CDR3 reads TGCGCCAGCAGCGAGGGACTAGCGGAAGAGACCCAGTACTTC. Translating gives CASSEGLAEETQYF.

Comments on this clonotype: A read error may be the cause here, since a much bigger clone is one base away. The V gene is TRBV12-3 or TRBV12-4, the J gene TRBJ2-7; 7 nucleotides line up with TRBD2. The CDR3 extends over 18 amino acids. DNA for the CDR3: TGTGCCAGCAGTTTATCGCCTAGCGGATTGCTGTGGTCCTACGAGCGGTACTTC. Amino acid sequence: CASSLSPSGLLWSYERYF.

V gene TRBV7-9 combines with J gene TRBJ1-2; tentative D call: TRBD1 (5 bases). V was trimmed by 3 bases and J by 7 bases, leaving 15 bases between them. Germline values: CDR1 SEHNR, CDR2 FQNEAQ (reference sequence). This CDR3 is built from 14 residues. The CDR3 protein is CASSFARVDSGYTF. The CDR3 coding sequence is TGTGCCAGCAGCTTTGCCAGGGTGGACTCTGGCTACACCTTC.

This clonotype was detected many times. The chain links TRBV2 to TRBJ2-7; D may correspond to TRBD1 or TRBD2 (6 bases each). The ends were cut back, 6 bases at V and 3 bases at J, with 18 bases in the middle. The CDR3 is 15 residues long. Germline V gene data show CDR1 as SNHLY and CDR2 as FYNNEI. The CDR3 reads CASRYGTQGLYEQYF. The CDR3 nucleotides are TGTGCCAGCAGGTACGGGACTCAGGGGCTCTACGAGCAGTACTTC.

V gene TRBV5-1 combines with J gene TRBJ2-1, with 9 bases identical to TRBD1. The CDR3 totals 16 residues. The trim removed 2 bases at V and 7 bases at J, leaving 10 bases unmatched. The germline V gene encodes CDR1 SGHRS and CDR2 YFSETQ. The DNA for the CDR3 is TGCGCCAGCAGCTTCGCGTCGGGGACAGGGCTGAATGAGCAGTTCTTC. It translates to CASSFASGTGLNEQFF.

In its sample, this clonotype was seen a few times. This chain connects TRBV20-1 to TRBJ2-1; 8 bases align to TRBD2. V lost 3 bases and J lost 8; bases outside the gene matches: 9. Germline V gene lookup returns CDR1 DFQATT and CDR2 SNEGSKA (reference sequence). CDR3 length: 14 residues. In DNA form, the CDR3 reads TGCAGTGCTAGCCAGCGGGGGCACAACCATGAGCAGTTCTTC. Translating gives CSASQRGHNHEQFF.

This clonotype showed up just a few times. The chain links TRBV5-8 to TRBJ2-2; the D is unclear. This CDR3 contains 18 residues. Per the germline V gene, CDR1 is SGHTS and CDR2 is YDEGEE. Trimming took off 0 bases at V and 2 bases at J, with 17 bases between the two ends. The CDR3 protein is CASSLALVRSSNTGELFF. In DNA, the CDR3 is TGTGCCAGCAGCTTGGCCCTTGTCCGCAGCAGTAACACCGGGGAGCTGTTTTTT.

This clonotype was counted ten times or more. The rearrangement links TRBV5-1 to TRBJ1-4; possibly TRBD1 for D (5 bases). This CDR3 is built from 12 residues. The V gene's germline CDR1 is SGHRS and CDR2 YFSETQ. Deletions cut 4 bases from V and 14 bases from J, with 15 bases between. CDR3 nucleotide sequence: TGCGCCAGCAGCCTATACGACGGGACGCTGTTTTTT. Translated: CASSLYDGTLFF. Full variable domain (remainder filled in from reference TRBV5-1 and TRBJ1-4): KAGVTQTPRYLIKTRGQQVTLSCSPISGHRSVSWYQQTPGQGLQFLFEYFSETQRNKGNFPGRFSGRQFSNSRSEMNVSTLELGDSALYLCASSLYDGTLFFGSGTQLSVL.

This clonotype was picked up many times. This chain uses TRBV4-1 with TRBJ1-1, with D perhaps matching TRBD1 (5 bases). The ends were cut back, 0 bases at V and 4 bases at J, with 24 bases in the middle. The CDR3 extends over 19 amino acids. In germline, CDR1 is MGHRA, CDR2 YSYEKL. The CDR3 protein is CASSQDSEMAGPRVTEAFF. CDR3 DNA: TGCGCCAGCAGCCAAGATTCCGAGATGGCGGGACCCCGAGTCACTGAAGCTTTCTTT.

This clonotype was counted many times. The V and J genes are TRBV5-5 and TRBJ2-3; D possibly corresponds to TRBD2 (5 bases). CDR1 and CDR2 from the germline V gene are SGHKS and YYEKEE (reference sequence). Between the trimmed V and J ends, which lost 0 bases and 4 bases, there was a span of 12 bases. The CDR3 consists of 15 residues. CDR3 in amino acids: CASSLDGNTADTQYF. The CDR3 region has the DNA TGTGCCAGCAGCTTGGACGGGAACACGGCAGATACGCAGTATTTT.

This clonotype has ten or more counts. This rearrangement joins TRBV5-1 to TRBJ1-1; D gene ambiguous. This CDR3 comprises 11 residues. V dropped 3 bases and J dropped 2 bases, with 2 bases sitting between them. The V gene's germline CDR1 is SGHRS and CDR2 YFSETQ. CDR3: CASSSNTEAFF. The DNA for the CDR3 is TGCGCCAGCAGCTCAAACACTGAAGCTTTCTTT. The full variable domain, its missing parts supplied by reference TRBV5-1 and TRBJ1-1, is KAGVTQTPRYLIKTRGQQVTLSCSPISGHRSVSWYQQTPGQGLQFLFEYFSETQRNKGNFPGRFSGRQFSNSRSEMNVSTLELGDSALYLCASSSNTEAFFGQGTRLTVV.

This clonotype was detected a few times. This chain joins TRBV7-7 and TRBJ2-1; D gene unclear. The germline V gene has CDR1 SSHAT and CDR2 FNYEAQ (reference sequence). The ends were cut back, 1 base at V and 8 bases at J, with 12 bases in the middle. The CDR3 loop spans 14 amino acids. The CDR3 sequence: CASSLGPPSDEQFF. DNA for the CDR3: TGTGCCAGCAGCTTAGGACCTCCAAGCGATGAGCAGTTCTTC.

This clonotype was observed many times. J is TRBJ2-7 and V is TRBV5-1; TRBD2 matches 10 bases. This CDR3 is 16 amino acids long. CDR1 is SGHRS, CDR2 YFSETQ, per germline. The J segment lost 6 bases and the V segment lost 0 bases, leaving 9 bases of the junction unmatched. This CDR3 reads CASSLGLLAGVSEQYF. CDR3 nucleotides: TGCGCCAGCAGCTTGGGGCTCCTAGCGGGAGTCTCCGAGCAGTACTTC.

This clonotype was recorded at least ten times. The chain has TRBV13 and TRBJ2-7; D perhaps matches TRBD2 (5 bases). V was trimmed by 5 bases and J by 6 bases, leaving 11 bases between them. The V gene's germline CDR1 is PRHDT and CDR2 FYEKMQ (reference sequence). CDR3 length equals 12 residues. CDR3 DNA sequence: TGTGCCAGCAGCCCAAACGGGGTCGAGCAGTACTTC. It yields the protein CASSPNGVEQYF. Looking up the rest from reference TRBV13 and TRBJ2-7 gives the full variable domain: AAGVIQSPRHLIKEKRETATLKCYPIPRHDTVYWYQQGPGQDPQFLISFYEKMQSDKGSIPDRFSAQQFSDYHSELNMSSLELGDSALYFCASSPNGVEQYFGPGTRLTVT.

This clonotype was recorded many times. The gene calls are TRBV4-2 and TRBJ2-2; 11 nucleotides match TRBD2. Looked up from germline, CDR1 is LGHNA and CDR2 is YNFKEQ. V lost 6 bases, J lost 2 bases, and 5 bases stayed unmatched. CDR3 size: 16 residues. The CDR3 reads CASRVAGGSNTGELFF. The CDR3 nucleotides are TGTGCCAGCAGAGTAGCGGGAGGGTCAAACACCGGGGAGCTGTTTTTT.

This clonotype was detected many times. This rearrangement joins TRBV12-3 or TRBV12-4 to TRBJ2-7; D call uncertain. The CDR3 extends over 13 amino acids. The germline V and J ends were trimmed by 6 bases and 0 bases, with 9 bases remaining between them. The CDR3 coding sequence is TGTGCCAGCAGAGACGAGCTCTCCTACGAGCAGTACTTC. Its translation is CASRDELSYEQYF.

At least ten counts were recorded for this clonotype. The chain couples TRBV5-1 to TRBJ2-7; 8 nucleotides match TRBD2. The V segment lost 2 bases and the J segment 2 bases; nucleotides outside the gene matches: 3. The CDR3 consists of 14 residues. Per germline, CDR1 SGHRS and CDR2 YFSETQ. The CDR3 protein is CASSLHGRAYEQYF. CDR3 sequence (DNA): TGCGCCAGCAGCTTACACGGGAGGGCCTACGAGCAGTACTTC.

Ten or more counts support this clonotype. The V and J genes are TRBV20-1 and TRBJ2-3; D remains ambiguous. Trimming stripped 3 bases from V and 2 bases from J, with 12 bases between. Germline CDR1 and CDR2: DFQATT and SNEGSKA (reference sequence). The CDR3 runs to 14 residues. CDR3 sequence (DNA): TGCAGTGCTAGCATCTTATCTTTCACAGATACGCAGTATTTT. Translation: CSASILSFTDTQYF.

The chain uses TRBV12-3 or TRBV12-4 and TRBJ1-4; D ambiguous. This CDR3 has 16 amino acids. Trimming removed 3 bases at V and 2 bases at J, with 13 bases between. CDR3: CASSLFHKATNEKLFF. CDR3 coding DNA: TGTGCCAGCAGTTTGTTTCATAAGGCGACTAATGAAAAACTGTTTTTT.

The sample holds a few counts of this clonotype. The rearrangement links TRBV28 to TRBJ2-3; D is possibly TRBD1 or TRBD2 (5 bases each). The ends were cut back, 4 bases at V and 2 bases at J, with 16 bases in the middle. This CDR3 region has 16 residues. Germline CDR1 reads MDHEN; CDR2 reads SYDVKM. The CDR3 nucleotides are TGTGCCAGCAGTTCAAGCCGGGACGGCTTCACAGATACGCAGTATTTT. This sequence encodes CASSSSRDGFTDTQYF. The entire variable domain, with the rest obtained from reference TRBV28 and TRBJ2-3, is as follows: DVKVTQSSRYLVKRTGEKVFLECVQDMDHENMFWYRQDPGLGLRLIYFSYDVKMKEKGDIPEGYSVSREKKERFSLILESASTNQTSMYLCASSSSRDGFTDTQYFGPGTRLTVL.

This clonotype was found many times. The rearrangement joins TRBV12-3 or TRBV12-4 to TRBJ2-7, with TRBD1 matching 7 bases. This CDR3 has 17 residues. The trim removed 3 bases at V and 5 bases at J, leaving 16 bases unmatched. The CDR3 protein is CASSLTGRRAGRDEQYF. The CDR3 bases are TGTGCCAGCAGTTTGACAGGGCGGCGGGCAGGACGTGACGAGCAGTACTTC.

The chain uses TRBV27 and TRBJ1-2; D uncertain. There are 15 residues in the CDR3. The germline V gene has CDR1 MNHEY and CDR2 SMNVEV (reference sequence). The germline V and J ends were trimmed by 4 bases and 0 bases, with 12 bases remaining between them. CDR3 in DNA: TGTGCCAGCAGTTCCCTAGGAACAGCTAACTATGGCTACACCTTC. This sequence encodes CASSSLGTANYGYTF.